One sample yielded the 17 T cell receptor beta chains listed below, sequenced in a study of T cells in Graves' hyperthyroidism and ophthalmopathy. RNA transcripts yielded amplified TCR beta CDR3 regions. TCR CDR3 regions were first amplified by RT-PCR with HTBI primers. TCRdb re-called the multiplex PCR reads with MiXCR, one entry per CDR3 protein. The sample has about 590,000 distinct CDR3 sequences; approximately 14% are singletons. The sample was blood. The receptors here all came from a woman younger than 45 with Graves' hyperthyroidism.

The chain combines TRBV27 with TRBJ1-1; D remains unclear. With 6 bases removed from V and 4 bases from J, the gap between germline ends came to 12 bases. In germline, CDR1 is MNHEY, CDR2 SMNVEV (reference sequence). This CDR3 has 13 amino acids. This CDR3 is CASSPSWATEAFF. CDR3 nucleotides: TGTGCCAGCAGCCCATCGTGGGCCACTGAAGCTTTCTTT.

The CDR3 nucleotides read TGTGCCAGCAGCTCCCGAACATCTTTCGGGGAGCTGTTTTTT. Translating gives CASSSRTSFGELFF. V is TRBV9 and J is TRBJ2-2, with D hard to call. The CDR3 has 14 amino acids. The germline gives CDR1 SGDLS, CDR2 YYNGEE. The V and J ends lost 4 bases and 7 bases respectively, with 14 bases between them. Complete variable domain (other parts from reference TRBV9 and TRBJ2-2): DSGVTQTPKHLITATGQRVTLRCSPRSGDLSVYWYQQSLDQGLQFLIQYYNGEERAKGNILERFSAQQFPDLHSELNLSSLELGDSALYFCASSSRTSFGELFFGEGSRLTVL.

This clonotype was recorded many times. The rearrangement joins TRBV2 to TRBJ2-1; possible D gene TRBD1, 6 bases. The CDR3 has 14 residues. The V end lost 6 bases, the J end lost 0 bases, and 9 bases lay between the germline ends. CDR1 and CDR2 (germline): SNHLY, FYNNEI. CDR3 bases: TGTGCCAGCAGGACAGGAATCTCCTACAATGAGCAGTTCTTC. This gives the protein CASRTGISYNEQFF.

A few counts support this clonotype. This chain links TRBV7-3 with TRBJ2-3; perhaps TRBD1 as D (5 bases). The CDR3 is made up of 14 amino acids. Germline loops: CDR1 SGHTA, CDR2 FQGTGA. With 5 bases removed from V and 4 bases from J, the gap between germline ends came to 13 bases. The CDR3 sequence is CASSLLDTSDTQYF. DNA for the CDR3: TGTGCCAGCAGCCTCCTGGACACTTCAGATACGCAGTATTTT.

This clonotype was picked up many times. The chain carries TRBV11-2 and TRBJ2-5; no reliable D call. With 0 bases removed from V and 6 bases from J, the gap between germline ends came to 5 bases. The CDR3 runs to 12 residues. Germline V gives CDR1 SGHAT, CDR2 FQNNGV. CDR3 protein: CASSLDRQTQYF. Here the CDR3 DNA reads TGTGCCAGCAGCTTAGATCGGCAGACCCAGTACTTC.

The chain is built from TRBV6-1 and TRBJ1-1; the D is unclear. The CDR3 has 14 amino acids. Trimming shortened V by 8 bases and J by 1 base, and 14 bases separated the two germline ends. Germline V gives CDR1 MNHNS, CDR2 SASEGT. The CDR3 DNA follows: TGTGCCAGCCGCCCATCGGGCCCGAACACTGAAGCTTTCTTT. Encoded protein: CASRPSGPNTEAFF.

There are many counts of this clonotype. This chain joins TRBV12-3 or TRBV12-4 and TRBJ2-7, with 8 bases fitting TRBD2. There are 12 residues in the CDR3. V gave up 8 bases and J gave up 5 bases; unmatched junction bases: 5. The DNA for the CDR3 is TGTGCCAGCTCAGGACTAGCTGACGAGCAGTACTTC. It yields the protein CASSGLADEQYF.

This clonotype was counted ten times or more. This chain's CDR3 is CASSSLTSGGGSGELFF. The CDR3 coding sequence is TGTGCCAGCAGTTCTCTGACTAGCGGGGGAGGGAGCGGGGAGCTGTTTTTT. This chain joins TRBV27 and TRBJ2-2; TRBD2 agrees at 12 bases. Germline trimming cut 4 bases from V and 7 bases from J; bases unmatched to any gene: 10. Germline assignment: CDR1 MNHEY and CDR2 SMNVEV (reference sequence). This CDR3 is 17 amino acids long.

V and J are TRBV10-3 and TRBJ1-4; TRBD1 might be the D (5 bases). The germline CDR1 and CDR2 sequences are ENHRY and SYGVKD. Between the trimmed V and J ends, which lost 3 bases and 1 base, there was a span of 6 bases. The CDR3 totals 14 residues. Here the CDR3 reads CAISERGTNEKLFF. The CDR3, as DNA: TGTGCCATCAGTGAAAGGGGAACTAATGAAAAACTGTTTTTT.

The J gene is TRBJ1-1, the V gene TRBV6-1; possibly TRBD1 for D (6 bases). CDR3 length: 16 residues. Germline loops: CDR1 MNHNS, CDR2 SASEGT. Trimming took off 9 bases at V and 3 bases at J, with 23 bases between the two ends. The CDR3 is CASATSPGAPDTEAFF. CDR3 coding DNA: TGTGCCAGTGCAACCTCCCCAGGGGCCCCGGACACTGAAGCTTTCTTT.

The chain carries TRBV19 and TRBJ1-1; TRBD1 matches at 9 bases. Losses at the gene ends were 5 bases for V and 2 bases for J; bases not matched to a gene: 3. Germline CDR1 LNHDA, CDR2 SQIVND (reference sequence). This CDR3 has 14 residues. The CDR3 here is CASSGTGLNTEAFF. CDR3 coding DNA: TGTGCCAGTAGTGGGACAGGGTTAAACACTGAAGCTTTCTTT.

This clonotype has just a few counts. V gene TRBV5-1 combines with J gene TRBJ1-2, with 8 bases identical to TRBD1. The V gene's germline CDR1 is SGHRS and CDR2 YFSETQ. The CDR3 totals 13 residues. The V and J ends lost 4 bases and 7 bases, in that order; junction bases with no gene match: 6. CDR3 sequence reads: CASSEGQEVGYTF. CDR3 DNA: TGCGCCAGCAGCGAGGGACAGGAGGTTGGCTACACCTTC.

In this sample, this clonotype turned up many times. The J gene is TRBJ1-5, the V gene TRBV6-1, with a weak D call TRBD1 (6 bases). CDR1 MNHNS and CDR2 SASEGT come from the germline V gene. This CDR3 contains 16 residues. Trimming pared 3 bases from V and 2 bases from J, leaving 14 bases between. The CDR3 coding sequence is TGTGCCAGCAGTGACCAACAGGGTGGAGGCAATCAGCCCCAGCATTTT. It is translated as CASSDQQGGGNQPQHF.

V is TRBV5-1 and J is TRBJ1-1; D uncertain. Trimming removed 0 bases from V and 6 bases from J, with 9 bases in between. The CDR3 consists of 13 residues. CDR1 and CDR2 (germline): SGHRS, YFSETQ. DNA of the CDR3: TGCGCCAGCAGCTTGGGGAGGGCATCTGAAGCTTTCTTT. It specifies CASSLGRASEAFF. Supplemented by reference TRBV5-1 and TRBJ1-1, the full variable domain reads KAGVTQTPRYLIKTRGQQVTLSCSPISGHRSVSWYQQTPGQGLQFLFEYFSETQRNKGNFPGRFSGRQFSNSRSEMNVSTLELGDSALYLCASSLGRASEAFFGQGTRLTVV.

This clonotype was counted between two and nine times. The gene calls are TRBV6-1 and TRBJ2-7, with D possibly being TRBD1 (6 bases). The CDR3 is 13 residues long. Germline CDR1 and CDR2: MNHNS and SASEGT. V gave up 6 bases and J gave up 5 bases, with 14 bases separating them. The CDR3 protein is CASRYRDTNEQYF. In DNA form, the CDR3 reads TGTGCCAGCAGATACAGGGACACCAACGAGCAGTACTTC.

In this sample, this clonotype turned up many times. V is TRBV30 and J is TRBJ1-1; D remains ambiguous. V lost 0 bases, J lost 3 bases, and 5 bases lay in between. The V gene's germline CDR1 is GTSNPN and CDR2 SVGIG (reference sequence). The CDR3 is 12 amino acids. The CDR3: CAWSVRDTEAFF. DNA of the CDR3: TGTGCCTGGAGTGTTAGGGACACTGAAGCTTTCTTT.

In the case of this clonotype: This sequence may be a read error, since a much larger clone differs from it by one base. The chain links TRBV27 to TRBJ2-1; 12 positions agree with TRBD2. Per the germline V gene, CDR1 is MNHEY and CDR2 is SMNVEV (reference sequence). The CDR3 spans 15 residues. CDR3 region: CASRILAGGSNEQSF. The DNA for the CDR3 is TGTGCCAGCAGGATTCTAGCGGGAGGGAGTAATGAGCAGTCCTTC.